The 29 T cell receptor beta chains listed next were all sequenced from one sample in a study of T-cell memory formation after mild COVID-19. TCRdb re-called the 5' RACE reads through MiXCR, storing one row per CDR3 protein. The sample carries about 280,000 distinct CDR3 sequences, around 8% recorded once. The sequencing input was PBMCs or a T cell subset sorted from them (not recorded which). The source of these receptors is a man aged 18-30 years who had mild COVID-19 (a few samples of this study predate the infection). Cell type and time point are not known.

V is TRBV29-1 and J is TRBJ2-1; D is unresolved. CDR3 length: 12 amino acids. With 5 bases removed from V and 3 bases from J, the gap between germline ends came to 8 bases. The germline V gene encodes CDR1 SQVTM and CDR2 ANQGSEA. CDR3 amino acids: CSVLQHYNEQFF. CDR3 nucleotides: TGCAGCGTTTTACAGCACTACAATGAGCAGTTCTTC.

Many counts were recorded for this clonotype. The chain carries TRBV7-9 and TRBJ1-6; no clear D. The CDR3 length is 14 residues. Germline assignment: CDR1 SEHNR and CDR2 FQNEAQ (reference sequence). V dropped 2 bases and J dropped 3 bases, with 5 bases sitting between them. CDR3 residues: CASSLQDYNSPLHF. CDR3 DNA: TGTGCCAGCAGCTTACAGGACTATAATTCACCCCTCCACTTT.

The DNA of the CDR3 is TGTGCCAGCAGCCAGGCAGGGGGGAACTATGGCTACACCTTC. Amino acids: CASSQAGGNYGYTF. This rearrangement joins TRBV3-1 to TRBJ1-2; 7 bases map to TRBD1. The length of the CDR3 is 14 residues. Germline V lookup: CDR1 LGHDT, CDR2 YNNKEL (reference sequence). The trim removed 3 bases at V and 2 bases at J, leaving 3 bases unmatched. Complete variable domain (other parts from reference TRBV3-1 and TRBJ1-2): DTAVSQTPKYLVTQMGNDKSIKCEQNLGHDTMYWYKQDSKKFLKIMFSYNNKELIINETVPNRFSPKSPDKAHLNLHINSLELGDSAVYFCASSQAGGNYGYTFGSGTRLTVV.

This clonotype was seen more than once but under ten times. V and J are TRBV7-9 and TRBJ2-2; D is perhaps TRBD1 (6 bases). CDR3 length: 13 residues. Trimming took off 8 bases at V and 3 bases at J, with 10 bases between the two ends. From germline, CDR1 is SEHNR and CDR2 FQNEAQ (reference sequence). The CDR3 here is CASGNRDTGELFF. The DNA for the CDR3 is TGTGCCAGCGGGAACAGGGACACCGGGGAGCTGTTTTTT.

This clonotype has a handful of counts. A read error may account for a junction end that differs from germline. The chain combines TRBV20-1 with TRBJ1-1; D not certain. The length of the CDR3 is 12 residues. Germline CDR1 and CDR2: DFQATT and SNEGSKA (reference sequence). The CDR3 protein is CSAGEGRVEAFF. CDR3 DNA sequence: TGCAGTGCTGGAGAAGGGAGGGTTGAAGCTTTCTTT.

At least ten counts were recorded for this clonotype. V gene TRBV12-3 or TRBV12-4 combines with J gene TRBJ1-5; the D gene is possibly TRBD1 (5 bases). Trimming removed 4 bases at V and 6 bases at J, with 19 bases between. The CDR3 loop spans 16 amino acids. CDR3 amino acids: CASSSETRERGQPQHF. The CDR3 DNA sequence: TGTGCCAGCAGTTCTGAGACGCGGGAAAGGGGTCAGCCCCAGCATTTT.

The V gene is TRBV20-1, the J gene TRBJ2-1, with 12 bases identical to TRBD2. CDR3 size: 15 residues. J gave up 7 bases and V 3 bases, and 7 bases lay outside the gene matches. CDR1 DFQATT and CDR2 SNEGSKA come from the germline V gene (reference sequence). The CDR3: CSASFLAGGLNEQFF. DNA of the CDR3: TGCAGTGCTAGCTTTCTAGCGGGGGGGCTTAATGAGCAGTTCTTC.

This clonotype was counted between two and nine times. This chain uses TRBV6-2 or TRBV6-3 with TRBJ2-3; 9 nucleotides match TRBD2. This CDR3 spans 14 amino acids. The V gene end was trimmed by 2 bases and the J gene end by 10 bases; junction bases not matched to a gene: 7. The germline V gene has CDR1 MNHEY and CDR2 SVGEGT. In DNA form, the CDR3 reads TGTGCCAGCAGTTACGGGACTAGCTTCGCGGCGCAGTATTTT. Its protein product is CASSYGTSFAAQYF.

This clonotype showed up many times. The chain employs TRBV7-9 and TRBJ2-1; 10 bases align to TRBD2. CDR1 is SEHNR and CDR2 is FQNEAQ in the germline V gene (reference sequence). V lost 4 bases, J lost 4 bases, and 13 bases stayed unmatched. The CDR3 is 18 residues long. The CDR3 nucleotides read TGTGCCAGCAGCTCCCACCCTATTACTAGCGGGGTTTACAATGAGCAGTTCTTC. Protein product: CASSSHPITSGVYNEQFF.

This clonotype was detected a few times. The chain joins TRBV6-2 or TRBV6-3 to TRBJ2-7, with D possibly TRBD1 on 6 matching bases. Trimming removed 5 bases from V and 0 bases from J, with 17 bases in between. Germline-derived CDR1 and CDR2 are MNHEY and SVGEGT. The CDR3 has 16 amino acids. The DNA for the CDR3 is TGTGCCAGCAGTCCCCCCAGGGGATCCCTCTCCTACGAGCAGTACGTC. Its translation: CASSPPRGSLSYEQYV.

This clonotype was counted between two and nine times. The CDR3 loop is CASSVAPGTPDTQYF. CDR3 DNA: TGTGCCAGCAGCGTAGCGCCCGGCACCCCCGATACGCAGTATTTT. V is TRBV9 and J is TRBJ2-3, with D hard to call. CDR3 size: 15 residues. V shed 0 bases and J shed 6 bases, with 14 bases lying between them. CDR1 is SGDLS, CDR2 YYNGEE, per germline.

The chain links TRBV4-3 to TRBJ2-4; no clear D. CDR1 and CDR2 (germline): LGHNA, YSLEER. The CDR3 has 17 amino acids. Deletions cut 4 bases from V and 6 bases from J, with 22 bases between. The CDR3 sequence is CASSPTFSGGSGNIQYF. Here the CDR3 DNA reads TGCGCCAGCAGCCCCACCTTTTCGGGTGGCTCGGGAAACATTCAGTACTTC.

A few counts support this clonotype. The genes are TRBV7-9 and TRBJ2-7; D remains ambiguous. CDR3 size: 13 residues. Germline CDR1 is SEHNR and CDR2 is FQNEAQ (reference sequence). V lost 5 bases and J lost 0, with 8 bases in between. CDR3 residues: CASSTTTSYEQYV. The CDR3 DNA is TGTGCCAGCAGCACGACAACCTCCTACGAGCAGTACGTC.

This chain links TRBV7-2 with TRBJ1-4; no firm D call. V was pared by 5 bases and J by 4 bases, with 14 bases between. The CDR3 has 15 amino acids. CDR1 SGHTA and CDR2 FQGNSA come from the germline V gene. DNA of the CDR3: TGTGCCAGCAGCCTAGAGGGAGTAGGTAATGAAAAACTGTTTTTT. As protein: CASSLEGVGNEKLFF. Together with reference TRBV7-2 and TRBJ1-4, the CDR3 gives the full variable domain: GAGVSQSPSNKVTEKGKDVELRCDPISGHTALYWYRQSLGQGLEFLIYFQGNSAPDKSGLPSDRFSAERTGGSVSTLTIQRTQQEDSAVYLCASSLEGVGNEKLFFGSGTQLSVL.

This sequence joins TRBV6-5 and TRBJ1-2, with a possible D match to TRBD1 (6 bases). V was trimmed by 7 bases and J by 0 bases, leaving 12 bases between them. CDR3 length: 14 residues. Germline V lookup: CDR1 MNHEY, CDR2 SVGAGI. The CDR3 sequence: CASTGTTSNYGYTF. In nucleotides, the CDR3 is TGTGCCAGCACCGGGACAACCTCTAACTATGGCTACACCTTC.

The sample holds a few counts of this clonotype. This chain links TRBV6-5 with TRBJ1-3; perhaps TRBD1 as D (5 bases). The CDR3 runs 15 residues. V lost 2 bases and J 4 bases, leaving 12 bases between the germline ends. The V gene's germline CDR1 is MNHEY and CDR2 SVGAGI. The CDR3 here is CASSYGGARGNTIYF. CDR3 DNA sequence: TGTGCCAGCAGTTACGGGGGAGCGAGGGGAAACACCATATATTTT.

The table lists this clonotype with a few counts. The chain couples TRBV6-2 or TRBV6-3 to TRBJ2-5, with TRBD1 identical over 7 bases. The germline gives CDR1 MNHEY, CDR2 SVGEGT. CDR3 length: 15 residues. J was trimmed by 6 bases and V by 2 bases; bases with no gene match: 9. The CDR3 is CASSYLDREGQTQYF. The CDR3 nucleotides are TGTGCCAGCAGTTACCTAGACAGGGAAGGACAGACCCAGTACTTC.

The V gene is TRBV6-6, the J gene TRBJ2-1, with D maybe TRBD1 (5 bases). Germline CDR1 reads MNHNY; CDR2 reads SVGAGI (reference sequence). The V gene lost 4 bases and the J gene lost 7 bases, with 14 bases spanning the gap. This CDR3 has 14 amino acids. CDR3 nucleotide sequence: TGTGCCAGCAGTTTGGGCCCAGGGTTGAATGAGCAGTTCTTC. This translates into CASSLGPGLNEQFF.

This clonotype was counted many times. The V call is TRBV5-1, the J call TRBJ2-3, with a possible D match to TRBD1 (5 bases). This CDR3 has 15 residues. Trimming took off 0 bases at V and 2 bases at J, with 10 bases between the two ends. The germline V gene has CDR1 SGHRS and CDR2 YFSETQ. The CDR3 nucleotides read TGCGCCAGCAGCTTGGGACAGTTAAACACAGATACGCAGTATTTT. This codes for CASSLGQLNTDTQYF.

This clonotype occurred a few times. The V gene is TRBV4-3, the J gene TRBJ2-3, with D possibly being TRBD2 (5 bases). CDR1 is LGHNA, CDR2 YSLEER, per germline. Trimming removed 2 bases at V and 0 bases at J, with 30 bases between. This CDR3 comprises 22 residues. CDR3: CASSQSLARGLLTRSSTDTQYF. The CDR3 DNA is TGCGCCAGCAGCCAAAGCTTAGCGCGCGGACTCCTCACCCGGTCTAGCACAGATACGCAGTATTTT.

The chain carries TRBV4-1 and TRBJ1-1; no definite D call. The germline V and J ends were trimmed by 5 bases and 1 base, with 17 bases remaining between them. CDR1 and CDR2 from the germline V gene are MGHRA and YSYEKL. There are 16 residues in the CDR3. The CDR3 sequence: CASSNPRQETNTEAFF. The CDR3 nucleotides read TGCGCCAGCAGCAACCCTCGCCAGGAGACGAACACTGAAGCTTTCTTT.

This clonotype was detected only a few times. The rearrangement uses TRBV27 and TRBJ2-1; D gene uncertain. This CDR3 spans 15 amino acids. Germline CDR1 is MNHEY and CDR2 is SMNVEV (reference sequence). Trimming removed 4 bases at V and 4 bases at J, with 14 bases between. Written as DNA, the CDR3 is TGTGCCAGCAGTTCACCGGACGAACAGTACAATGAGCAGTTCTTC. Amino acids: CASSSPDEQYNEQFF.

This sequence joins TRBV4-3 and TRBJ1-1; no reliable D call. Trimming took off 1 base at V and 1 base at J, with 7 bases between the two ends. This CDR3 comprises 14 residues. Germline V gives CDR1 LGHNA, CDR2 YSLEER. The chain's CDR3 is CASSQGRTNTEAFF. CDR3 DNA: TGCGCCAGCAGCCAAGGCAGGACGAACACTGAAGCTTTCTTT.

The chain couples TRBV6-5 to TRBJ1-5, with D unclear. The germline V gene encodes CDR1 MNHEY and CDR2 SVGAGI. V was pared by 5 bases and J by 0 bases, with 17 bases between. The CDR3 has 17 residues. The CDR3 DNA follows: TGTGCCAGCAGTCCCCGTCTAGGGTCGTATAGCAATCAGCCCCAGCATTTT. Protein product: CASSPRLGSYSNQPQHF.

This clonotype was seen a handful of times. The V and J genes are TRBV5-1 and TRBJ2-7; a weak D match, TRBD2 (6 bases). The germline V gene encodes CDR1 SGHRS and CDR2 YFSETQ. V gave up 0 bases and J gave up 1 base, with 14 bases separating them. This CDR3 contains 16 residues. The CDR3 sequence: CASSLEPRGGSYEQYF. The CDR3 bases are TGCGCCAGCAGCTTGGAACCCCGGGGAGGTTCCTACGAGCAGTACTTC.

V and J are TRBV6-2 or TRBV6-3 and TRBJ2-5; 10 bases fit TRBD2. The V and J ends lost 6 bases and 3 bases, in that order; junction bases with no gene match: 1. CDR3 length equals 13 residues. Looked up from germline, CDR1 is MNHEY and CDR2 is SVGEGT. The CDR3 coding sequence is TGTGCCAGCAGCGGGACTAGCGAAGAGACCCAGTACTTC. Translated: CASSGTSEETQYF.

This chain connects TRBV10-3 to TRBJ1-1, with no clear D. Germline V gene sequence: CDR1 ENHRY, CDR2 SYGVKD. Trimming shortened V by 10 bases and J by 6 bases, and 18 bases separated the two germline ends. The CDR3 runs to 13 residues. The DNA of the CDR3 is TGTGCCACTCATAGACAACCGGGAGCTGAAGCTTTCTTT. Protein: CATHRQPGAEAFF.

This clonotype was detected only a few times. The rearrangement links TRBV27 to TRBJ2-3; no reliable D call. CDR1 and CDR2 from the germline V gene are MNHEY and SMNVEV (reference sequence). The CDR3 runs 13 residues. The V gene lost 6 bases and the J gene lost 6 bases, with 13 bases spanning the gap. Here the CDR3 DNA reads TGTGCCAGCAGGGGCCCGCTATTGGATACGCAGTATTTT. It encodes CASRGPLLDTQYF.

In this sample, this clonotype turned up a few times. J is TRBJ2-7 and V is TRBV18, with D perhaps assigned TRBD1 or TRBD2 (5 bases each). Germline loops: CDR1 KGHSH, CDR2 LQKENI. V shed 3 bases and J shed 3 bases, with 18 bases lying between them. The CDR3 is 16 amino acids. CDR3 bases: TGTGCCAGCTCACCCCTCGAGGGACGGTCCTACTACGAGCAGTACTTC. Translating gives CASSPLEGRSYYEQYF.